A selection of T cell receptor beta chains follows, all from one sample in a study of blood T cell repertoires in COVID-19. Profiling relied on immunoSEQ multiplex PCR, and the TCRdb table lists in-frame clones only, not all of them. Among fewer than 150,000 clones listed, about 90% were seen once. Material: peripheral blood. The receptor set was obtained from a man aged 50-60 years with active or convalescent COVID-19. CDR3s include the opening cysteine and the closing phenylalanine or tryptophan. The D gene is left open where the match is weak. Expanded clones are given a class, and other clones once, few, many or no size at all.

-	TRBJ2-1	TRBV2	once	CASSRTGISYNEQFF	TGTGCCAGCAGTAGAACAGGGATCTCCTACAATGAGCAGTTCTTC
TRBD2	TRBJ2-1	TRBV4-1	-	CASSQPPSGSDNEQFF	TGCGCCAGCAGCCAACCGCCTAGCGGGAGTGACAATGAGCAGTTCTTC
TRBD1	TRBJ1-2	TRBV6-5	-	CASSYGDSYGYTF	TGTGCCAGCAGTTACGGGGACAGCTATGGCTACACCTTC
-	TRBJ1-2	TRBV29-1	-	CSVTGGFHGYTF	TGCAGCGTTACGGGGGGGTTCCATGGCTACACCTTC
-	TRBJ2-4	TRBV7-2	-	CASATGLQGIQYF	TGTGCCAGCGCCACGGGACTCCAAGGGATTCAGTACTTC
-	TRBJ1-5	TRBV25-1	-	CASSERYNQPQHF	TGTGCCAGCAGTGAGCGTTACAATCAGCCCCAGCATTTT
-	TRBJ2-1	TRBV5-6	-	CASSLTAGYSYNEQFF	TGTGCCAGCAGCTTGACCGCGGGATACTCCTACAATGAGCAGTTCTTC
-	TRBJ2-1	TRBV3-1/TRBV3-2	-	CASSQDLNPRVNEQFF	TGTGCCAGCAGCCAAGATCTGAACCCGAGGGTTAATGAGCAGTTCTTC
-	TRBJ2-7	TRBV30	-	CAWKRQTHSYEQYF	TGTGCCTGGAAACGACAGACACATTCCTACGAGCAGTACTTC
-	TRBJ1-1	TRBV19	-	CASSILGDPRGTEAFF	TGTGCCAGTAGTATTTTGGGAGATCCGAGGGGGACTGAAGCTTTCTTT
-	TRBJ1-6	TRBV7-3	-	CASSLQRHKNSPLHF	TGTGCCAGCAGCTTACAGAGACACAAGAATTCACCCCTCCACTTT
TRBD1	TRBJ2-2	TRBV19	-	CASSLTGATGELFF	TGTGCCAGTAGTTTGACAGGGGCCACCGGGGAGCTGTTTTTT
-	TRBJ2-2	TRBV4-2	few	CASSPAGSSSYTGELFF	TGTGCCAGCAGCCCCGCAGGCTCTAGCAGTTACACCGGGGAGCTGTTTTTT
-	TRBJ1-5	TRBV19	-	CASEARGSGNQPQHF	TGTGCCAGCGAGGCTAGGGGGTCCGGCAATCAGCCCCAGCATTTT
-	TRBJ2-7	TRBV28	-	CASRFTGTPYEQYF	TGTGCCAGCAGATTTACGGGAACCCCCTACGAGCAGTACTTC
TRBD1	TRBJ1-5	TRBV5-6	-	CASSARTGVGNQPQHF	TGTGCCAGCAGCGCAAGGACAGGGGTGGGGAATCAGCCCCAGCATTTT
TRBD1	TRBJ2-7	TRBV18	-	CASSPNRGAYEQYF	TGTGCCAGCTCACCTAACAGGGGGGCCTACGAGCAGTACTTC
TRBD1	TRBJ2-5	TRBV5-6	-	CASSLMGQGVWETQYF	TGTGCCAGCAGCTTGATGGGTCAGGGGGTGTGGGAGACCCAGTACTTC
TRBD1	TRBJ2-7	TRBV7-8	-	CASSLATGAPYEQYF	TGTGCCAGCAGCTTAGCTACAGGGGCACCCTACGAGCAGTACTTC
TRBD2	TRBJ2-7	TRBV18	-	CASSPGTSGRRVSYEQYF	TGTGCCAGCTCACCCGGGACTAGCGGGAGACGGGTCTCCTACGAGCAGTACTTC
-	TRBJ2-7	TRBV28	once	CASSSNYRVLGEQYF	TGTGCCAGCAGTTCAAACTACAGGGTTTTGGGCGAGCAGTACTTC
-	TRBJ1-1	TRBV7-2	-	CASSLQGTRTEAFF	TGTGCCAGCAGCTTACAGGGTACCCGCACTGAAGCTTTCTTT
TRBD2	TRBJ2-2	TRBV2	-	CASSKSGRPNTGELFF	TGTGCCAGCAGTAAGAGCGGGAGGCCCAACACCGGGGAGCTGTTTTTT
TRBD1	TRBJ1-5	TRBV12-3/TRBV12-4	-	CASSPDRDQPQHF	TGTGCCAGCAGCCCGGACAGGGATCAGCCCCAGCATTTT
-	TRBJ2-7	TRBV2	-	CASSEGQARQYF	TGTGCCAGCAGTGAGGGGCAGGCGAGGCAGTACTTC
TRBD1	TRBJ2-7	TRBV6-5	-	CASSRGQGAYEQYF	TGTGCCAGCAGCAGGGGTCAGGGGGCCTACGAGCAGTACTTC
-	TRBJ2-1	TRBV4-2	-	CASSLNIYNEQFF	TGTGCCAGCAGCCTAAATATCTACAATGAGCAGTTCTTC
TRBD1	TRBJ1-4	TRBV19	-	CASSTRQGSNEKLFF	TGTGCCAGTAGTACCCGACAGGGCTCTAATGAAAAACTGTTTTTT
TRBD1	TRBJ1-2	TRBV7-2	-	CASSLTGYGYTF	TGTGCCAGCAGCTTGACAGGGTACGGCTACACCTTC
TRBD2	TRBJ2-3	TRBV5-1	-	CASSLGAGDTDTQYF	TGCGCCAGCAGCTTGGGGGCGGGAGACACAGATACGCAGTATTTT
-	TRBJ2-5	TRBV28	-	CASSPQSAGGKTQYF	TGTGCCAGCAGTCCACAGTCGGCAGGGGGGAAGACCCAGTACTTC
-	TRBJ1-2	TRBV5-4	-	CASSPDSSLNYGYTF	TGTGCCAGCAGCCCAGACAGCTCTCTTAACTATGGCTACACCTTC
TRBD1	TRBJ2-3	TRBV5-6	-	CASSWGPDRAGDTQYF	TGTGCCAGCAGCTGGGGGCCTGACAGGGCCGGAGATACGCAGTATTTT
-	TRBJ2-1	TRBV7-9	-	CASSTKEHNEQFF	TGTGCCAGCAGCACCAAAGAGCACAATGAGCAGTTCTTC
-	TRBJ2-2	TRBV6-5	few	CASSYGQARTGELFF	TGTGCCAGCAGTTACGGGCAGGCGCGCACCGGGGAGCTGTTTTTT
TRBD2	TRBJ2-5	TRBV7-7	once	CASSPSGLGGKTQYF	TGTGCTAGCAGCCCATCGGGACTAGGTGGAAAGACCCAGTACTTC
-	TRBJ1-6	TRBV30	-	CAWSWQGNSPLHF	TGTGCCTGGAGTTGGCAGGGGAATTCACCCCTCCACTTT
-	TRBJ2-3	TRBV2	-	CASSVGSLLSTDTQYF	TGTGCCAGCAGTGTAGGTAGCCTCCTTAGCACAGATACGCAGTATTTT
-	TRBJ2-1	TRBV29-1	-	CSAELQGKFSYNEQFF	TGCAGCGCCGAGCTACAGGGAAAATTTTCCTACAATGAGCAGTTCTTC
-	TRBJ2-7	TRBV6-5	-	CATSSRAGGYEQYF	TGTGCCACCTCCTCCCGCGCCGGGGGCTACGAGCAGTACTTC
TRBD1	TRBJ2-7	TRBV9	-	CASSVTGTVPSEQYF	TGTGCCAGCAGTGTAACTGGGACAGTCCCTTCCGAGCAGTACTTC